Detailed here is one T cell receptor beta chain. What it recognizes is unknown. TCRdb reanalysed the reads using MiXCR and keeps one entry per CDR3 protein. This sample has some 200,000 distinct CDR3 sequences, with roughly 34% found just once. The sample comes from a study of T cell repertoires in cytomegalovirus infection. Study-level background: Recently identified HLA-C-restricted CMV epitopes were among the peptides used. Evidence of both CMV infection and a matching HLA type came from public TCR beta signatures. Study outcomes and limitations: CMV-specific HLA-C-restricted TCR beta clonotypes dominated the ex vivo response. Cumulative public TCR beta family frequency identified carriers of CMV plus the relevant HLA.

The V and J ends lost 6 bases and 2 bases respectively, with 8 bases between them. Germline CDR1 and CDR2: LGHNT and FRNRAP. This CDR3 comprises 12 residues. V usage is TRBV12-5 and J usage is TRBJ2-7; D is perhaps TRBD1 (6 bases). Sequencing used CD8+ T cells from cultured PBMCs, obtained from culture after CMV antigen stimulation. The sequence was obtained from a human donor in good health (CMV status not recorded). Some clones in this sample may be carry-over from other donors' samples. CDR3 sequence (DNA): TGTGCTAGTGGACAGGGCCCCTACGAGCAGTACTTC. Translating it yields CASGQGPYEQYF.